These 14 T cell receptor beta chains were sequenced from one sample in a study of cytomegalovirus exposure and HLA in healthy donors. It was with 60 Vbeta and 13 Jbeta primers that the PCR ran. Sequencing was performed with immunoSEQ multiplex PCR; in TCRdb, only in-frame clones are kept and a portion is missing. The table lists 95,000 to 110,000 clones, over 75% of them singletons. Sequenced: PBMCs. The receptors derive from a male donor in good health and CMV-seronegative.

This clone was seen just once. The V call is TRBV6-1, the J call TRBJ2-1, with 7 bases lining up with TRBD2. Germline-derived CDR1 and CDR2 are MNHNS and SASEGT. The CDR3 sequence is 14 residues long. The ends lost 3 bases at V and 8 bases at J; junction bases unmatched: 7. In DNA, the CDR3 is TGTGCCAGCAGTGAGGCTAGCGGCTGGGATGAGCAGTTCTTC. Translation: CASSEASGWDEQFF.

The V call is TRBV29-1, the J call TRBJ2-3, with TRBD2 matching over 10 bases. V lost 1 base to trimming and J lost 4 bases; unmatched junction nucleotides: 8. The CDR3 extends over 16 amino acids. The germline CDR1 and CDR2 sequences are SQVTM and ANQGSEA. CDR3 loop: CSVEGPSGRAPDTQYF. The CDR3 nucleotides are TGCAGCGTTGAAGGTCCCAGCGGGAGGGCCCCAGATACGCAGTATTTT.

This clone was detected a few times. The genes are TRBV4-2 and TRBJ2-1, with D maybe TRBD1 (6 bases). V lost 1 base to trimming and J lost 1 base, with 8 bases between them. Per the germline V gene, CDR1 is LGHNA and CDR2 is YNFKEQ. This CDR3 is built from 15 residues. The CDR3 DNA reads TGTGCCAGCAGCCAAGGAACAGGGTCCTACAATGAGCAGTTCTTC. It encodes CASSQGTGSYNEQFF.

The V gene is TRBV5-1, the J gene TRBJ2-7, with D perhaps matching TRBD2 (5 bases). V lost 0 bases to trimming and J lost 5 bases, with 18 bases between them. The CDR3 is 16 residues long. Germline lookup yields CDR1 SGHRS and CDR2 YFSETQ. The CDR3 reads CASSLGKVYSEHEQYF. CDR3 bases: TGCGCCAGCAGCTTGGGTAAGGTGTATAGCGAACACGAGCAGTACTTC. Combining the CDR3 with reference TRBV5-1 and TRBJ2-7 gives the whole variable domain KAGVTQTPRYLIKTRGQQVTLSCSPISGHRSVSWYQQTPGQGLQFLFEYFSETQRNKGNFPGRFSGRQFSNSRSEMNVSTLELGDSALYLCASSLGKVYSEHEQYFGPGTRLTVT.

The V call is TRBV4-1, the J call TRBJ1-5; tentatively, D is TRBD1 (5 bases). From germline, CDR1 is MGHRA and CDR2 YSYEKL. The ends were cut back, 0 bases at V and 3 bases at J, with 15 bases in the middle. The CDR3 sequence is 17 residues long. The CDR3 DNA reads TGCGCCAGCAGCCAAGATCTGAAGCAAGGGGTCAATCAGCCCCAGCATTTT. Protein product: CASSQDLKQGVNQPQHF.

This chain links TRBV6-6 with TRBJ1-1; maybe TRBD1 (6 bases). V was shortened by 5 bases and J by 5 bases, with 9 bases between the two germline ends. This CDR3 is built from 12 residues. Germline CDR1 reads MNHNY; CDR2 reads SVGAGI (reference sequence). The CDR3 loop is CASSVGQTEAFF. DNA of the CDR3: TGTGCCAGCAGTGTTGGACAGACTGAAGCTTTCTTT.

The chain recombines TRBV6-1 with TRBJ2-7; no clear D gene. This CDR3 region has 13 residues. Trimming stripped 2 bases from V and 3 bases from J, with 8 bases between. Germline loops: CDR1 MNHNS, CDR2 SASEGT. CDR3: CASSESAGYEQYF. DNA for the CDR3: TGTGCCAGCAGTGAATCGGCAGGCTACGAGCAGTACTTC.

The chain employs TRBV15 and TRBJ2-1, with D perhaps matching TRBD2 (6 bases). Per the germline V gene, CDR1 is LNHNV and CDR2 is YYDKDF (reference sequence). Trimming removed 2 bases from V and 0 bases from J, with 8 bases in between. There are 15 residues in the CDR3. This CDR3 is CATSRRRDSYNEQFF. CDR3 coding DNA: TGTGCCACCAGCAGACGGAGGGACTCCTACAATGAGCAGTTCTTC.

The rearrangement uses TRBV4-2 and TRBJ1-2; D is undetermined. Germline CDR1 LGHNA, CDR2 YNFKEQ. V lost 4 bases, J lost 6 bases, and 9 bases lay in between. The CDR3 is 12 amino acids. The CDR3: CASSPGVHGYTF. CDR3 sequence (DNA): TGTGCCAGCAGCCCGGGTGTCCATGGCTACACCTTC.

The rearrangement links TRBV18 to TRBJ1-2; D may be TRBD1 (6 bases). Deletions cut 3 bases from V and 2 bases from J, with 7 bases between. CDR3 length: 13 residues. Germline CDR1 reads KGHSH; CDR2 reads LQKENI. Here the CDR3 DNA reads TGTGCCAGCTCACCGGACAGAAACTATGGCTACACCTTC. It encodes CASSPDRNYGYTF.

The genes are TRBV28 and TRBJ1-2; D call uncertain. This CDR3 spans 10 amino acids. The V end lost 6 bases, the J end lost 13 bases, and 12 bases lay between the germline ends. Germline loops: CDR1 MDHEN, CDR2 SYDVKM. The CDR3 DNA reads TGTGCCAGCAGCGAAACTTTCCTCACCTTC. It specifies CASSETFLTF.

The V call is TRBV29-1, the J call TRBJ2-7, with 10 bases lining up with TRBD1. The junction had 2 bases not matched to a gene; V was cut back by 6 bases and J by 6 bases. Germline V gene lookup returns CDR1 SQVTM and CDR2 ANQGSEA. The CDR3 is 11 residues long. CDR3 protein: CSVDRGLEQYF. The DNA for the CDR3 is TGCAGCGTCGACAGGGGGCTCGAGCAGTACTTC.

The rearrangement joins TRBV7-9 to TRBJ2-7, with D maybe TRBD2 (5 bases). Germline CDR1 and CDR2: SEHNR and FQNEAQ (reference sequence). The CDR3 sequence is 17 residues long. V lost 0 bases, J lost 0 bases, and 15 bases lay in between. CDR3 in DNA: TGTGCCAGCAGCTTAGCGCCTGGGAGATTAAGCTCCTACGAGCAGTACTTC. This gives the protein CASSLAPGRLSSYEQYF.

This chain links TRBV7-3 with TRBJ2-1, with 7 bases aligning to TRBD1. The CDR3 extends over 12 amino acids. CDR1 SGHTA and CDR2 FQGTGA come from the germline V gene. With 5 bases clipped from V and 10 bases from J, the junction kept 5 bases outside the gene matches. CDR3: CASSLGGGEQFF. Written as DNA, the CDR3 is TGTGCCAGCAGCCTAGGGGGCGGGGAGCAGTTCTTC.